Listed below are T cell receptor beta chains from one sample, sequenced in a study of blood T cell repertoires in COVID-19. The table came from immunoSEQ multiplex PCR; TCRdb's copy has only in-frame clones and leaves some out. Found here are 40,000 to 45,000 clones, under 90% of them singletons; the top ten hold 20% to 25%. Sample: peripheral blood. Source of these receptors: a man in his fifties with active COVID-19. CDR3s leave out the opening cysteine and the closing phenylalanine or tryptophan. Each record gives: CDR3 protein, J gene, V gene, CDR3 length.

ASSLDRLSSSTDTQY,TRBJ2-3,TRBV5-4,15
ASRGREGSYNEQF,TRBJ2-1,TRBV6-6,13
ASSQERIRDEQF,TRBJ2-1,TRBV3-1/TRBV3-2,12
ASSLGIEGGRV,TRBJ2-7,TRBV27,11
ASSLTPGDIGTEAF,TRBJ1-1,TRBV27,14
ASSSRGGVHEQY,TRBJ2-7,TRBV5-4,12
AISESFPGLAGVAGELF,TRBJ2-2,TRBV10-3,17
ASSQSLATRPRSYEQY,TRBJ2-7,TRBV3-1/TRBV3-2,16
ASSRSQGDEQY,TRBJ2-7,TRBV5-1,11
ASSVGGDWGEQY,TRBJ2-7,TRBV9,12
ATSDTTGLDPYNEQF,TRBJ2-1,TRBV24-1,15
ASSPRGGAYEQY,TRBJ2-7,TRBV18,12
AWSVGLAGGNEQF,TRBJ2-1,TRBV30,13
ASSLGTGGIRNEQF,TRBJ2-1,TRBV13,14
ASSPPKLAGGETQY,TRBJ2-5,TRBV18,14
SASRHVSSYNEQF,TRBJ2-1,TRBV20-1,13
ASRPTGSYNEQF,TRBJ2-1,TRBV4-2,12
ASSPQGFTEAF,TRBJ1-1,TRBV7-9,11
ASGGTGGEETQY,TRBJ2-5,TRBV12-5,12
AWSPPGDDPSEQY,TRBJ2-7,TRBV30,13
ASSQVPGQMNTEAF,TRBJ1-1,TRBV14,14
ASSFTGTGGYEQY,TRBJ2-7,TRBV27,13
ATSRGLAGSYEQY,TRBJ2-7,TRBV15,13
ASRGPAGGPSYNEQF,TRBJ2-1,TRBV28,15
ASSQEGQGAYSGANVLT,TRBJ2-6,TRBV4-3,17
ASSGGTGARYEQY,TRBJ2-7,TRBV5-1,13
ASSQVPGAGETQY,TRBJ2-5,TRBV4-3,13
ASSQEPGTGSDTQY,TRBJ2-3,TRBV4-3,14
ASRQDLYSPLH,TRBJ1-6,TRBV6-4,11
ASSLVSGGNGYTGELF,TRBJ2-2,TRBV5-1,16
AISEVGAYNEQF,TRBJ2-1,TRBV10-3,12
ASSAVGGSGELF,TRBJ2-2,TRBV9,12
SVVGQRTEAF,TRBJ1-1,TRBV29-1,10
AWEGTSGGNEQF,TRBJ2-1,TRBV30,12
ASSLGQGAGSPYNEQF,TRBJ2-1,TRBV28,16
ASSLPSGTKNIQY,TRBJ2-4,TRBV28,13
ASSLNLLLAGGRGTDTQY,TRBJ2-3,TRBV11-3,18
ASSFLTGGYEQF,TRBJ2-1,TRBV6-2/TRBV6-3,12
ASSAIQGAMAGELF,TRBJ2-2,TRBV6-2/TRBV6-3,14
AWSVPRTSGRQTQY,TRBJ2-5,TRBV30,14
ASRTGIAFWNEKLF,TRBJ1-4,TRBV25-1,14
ASIRGETQY,TRBJ2-5,TRBV28,9
SVEDWQGAYYGYT,TRBJ1-2,TRBV29-1,13
ASSLGGGSYYEQY,TRBJ2-7,TRBV7-2,13
ASRDPAGVFSGANVLT,TRBJ2-6,TRBV28,16
ASSHRDRNEKLF,TRBJ1-4,TRBV3-1/TRBV3-2,12
ASSLSRTYEQY,TRBJ2-7,TRBV7-2,11
ASSTDRAPRGRYEQY,TRBJ2-7,TRBV7-9,15
ASSLVQGVQNEQF,TRBJ2-1,TRBV5-1,13
ASSLYPNEQY,TRBJ2-7,TRBV27,10
ASSLQSPDTQY,TRBJ2-3,TRBV11-2,11
ASSSLAGVSTDTQY,TRBJ2-3,TRBV19,14